This TCR beta chain emerged from a study of Tregs in tolerant kidney transplant recipients. General study findings and limits: Donor-specific Treg expansion exceeded global Treg expansion in tolerant patients, suggesting antigen drive.

Sequencing was performed with immunoSEQ multiplex PCR; in TCRdb, only in-frame clones are kept and a portion is missing. In total, the table holds roughly 48,000 clones. On this clone itself: The antigen remains unidentified.

The sequence came from a human donor who received a combined kidney and bone marrow transplant. The sequenced sample was CD4+ T cells from blood, obtained before the transplant.

CDR3 DNA (partial): TGCGCCAGCAGCTTGGACCCCGGGACTAGCGGTTACTACGAG. Amino acids: CASSLDPGTSGYYE. The complete CDR3 sequence is CASSLDPGTSGYYEQYF. The chain recombines TRBV5-1 with TRBJ2-7, with 11 bases matching TRBD2. The read falls 3 residues short of the CDR3 end, and the missing part is taken from the germline J gene. Germline V gene data show CDR1 as SGHRS and CDR2 as YFSETQ. The CDR3 runs to 17 residues. V trimming: 0 bases; J trimming: 3 bases; junction bases outside the gene matches: 8.